This T cell receptor (beta chain) was recorded in a study of cytomegalovirus exposure and HLA in healthy donors. V lost 6 bases to trimming and J lost 3 bases; unmatched junction nucleotides: 7. Per the germline V gene, CDR1 is SGDLS and CDR2 is YYNGEE. The CDR3 consists of 14 residues. The primer mix had 60 Vbeta and 13 Jbeta primers. Sequencing used immunoSEQ multiplex PCR; TCRdb keeps in-frame clones, though not all of them. The sample lists about 170,000 clones, just over 75% occurring once. The TCR comes from a young woman in good health and CMV-seropositive. The rearrangement uses TRBV9 and TRBJ2-3, with 7 bases that match TRBD2. The sample comprised PBMCs. The CDR3 protein is CASKGSSGTDTQYF. For the CDR3, the DNA is TGTGCCAGCAAAGGGAGTAGCGGGACAGATACGCAGTATTTT.